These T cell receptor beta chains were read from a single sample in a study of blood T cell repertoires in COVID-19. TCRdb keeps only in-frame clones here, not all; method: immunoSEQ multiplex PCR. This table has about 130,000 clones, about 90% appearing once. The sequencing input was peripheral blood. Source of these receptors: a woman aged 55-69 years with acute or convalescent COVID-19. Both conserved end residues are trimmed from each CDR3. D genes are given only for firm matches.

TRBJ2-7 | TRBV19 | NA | ASRSRGEYEQY
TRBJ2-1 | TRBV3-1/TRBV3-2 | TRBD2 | ASSQDVGLAGVEQF
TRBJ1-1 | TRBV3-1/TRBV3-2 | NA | ASSPGEGKAEAF
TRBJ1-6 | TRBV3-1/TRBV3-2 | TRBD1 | ASSQATGGNSPLH
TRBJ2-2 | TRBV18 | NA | ASSPTQINTGELF
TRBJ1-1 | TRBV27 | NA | ASSLQGRVNTEAF
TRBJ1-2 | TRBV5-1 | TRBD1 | ASSPGQGAYSGYT
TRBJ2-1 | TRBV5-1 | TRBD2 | ASSASRTSGRDNEQF
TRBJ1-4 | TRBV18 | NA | ASSPNEWALNPEKLF
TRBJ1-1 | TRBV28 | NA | ASKRGMDTEAF
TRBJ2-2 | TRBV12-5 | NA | ASGSPSGFANTGELF
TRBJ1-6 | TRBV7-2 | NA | ASSLGSVSYNSPLH
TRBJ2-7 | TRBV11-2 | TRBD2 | ASSLVGTSGHYEQY
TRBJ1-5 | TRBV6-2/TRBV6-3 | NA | ASSYSEEGHQPQH
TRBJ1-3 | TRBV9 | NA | ASSGDRLSGNTIY
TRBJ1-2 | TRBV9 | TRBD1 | ASSAGTGGLANYGYT
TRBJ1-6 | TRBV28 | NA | ATGSNSPLH
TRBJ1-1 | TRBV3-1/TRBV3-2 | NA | ASSQAQATEAF
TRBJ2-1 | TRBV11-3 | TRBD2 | ASSRTSGSLNEQF
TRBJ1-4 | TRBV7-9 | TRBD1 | ASSPGQGREKLF
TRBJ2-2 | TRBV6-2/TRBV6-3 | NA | ASSYSLPRGGELF
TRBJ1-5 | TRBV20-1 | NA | SAPSQPQH
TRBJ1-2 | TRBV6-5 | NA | ASRGTLYGYT
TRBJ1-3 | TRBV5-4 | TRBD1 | ASSTDRGFSGNTIY
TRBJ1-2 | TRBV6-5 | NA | ASSYSIAVQGGYT
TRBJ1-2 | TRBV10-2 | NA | ASSINTNYGYT
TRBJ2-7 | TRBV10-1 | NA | ASSEPFSYEQY
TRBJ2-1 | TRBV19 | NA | ASGRGAVPSYNEQF
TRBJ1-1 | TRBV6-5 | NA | ASSYQGGPVNTEAF
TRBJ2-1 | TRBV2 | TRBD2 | ASSARIAGGSKSEQF
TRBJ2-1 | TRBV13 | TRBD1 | ASSTAGQGVNEQF
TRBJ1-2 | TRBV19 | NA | ASNPGGGLYGYT
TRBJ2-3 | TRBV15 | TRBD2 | ATSRDQAGDGTDTQY
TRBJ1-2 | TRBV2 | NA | ASSFSITGLWGYT